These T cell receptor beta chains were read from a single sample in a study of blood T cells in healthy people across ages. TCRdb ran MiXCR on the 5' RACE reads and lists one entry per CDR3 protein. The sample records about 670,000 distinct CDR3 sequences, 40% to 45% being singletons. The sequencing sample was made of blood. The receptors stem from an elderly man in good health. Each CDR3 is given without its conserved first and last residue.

cdr3_aa: SVEDEGLAGGRAYNEQF; v_call: TRBV29-1
cdr3_aa: ASSFEGLRTDTQY; v_call: TRBV5-6
cdr3_aa: ASSHGQGASYNEQF; v_call: TRBV14
cdr3_aa: ASSATSTETQY; v_call: TRBV11-1
cdr3_aa: ASSPTSGWGIKYEQY; v_call: TRBV27
cdr3_aa: SVTGTGYNEQF; v_call: TRBV29-1
cdr3_aa: ASSQDYSGAGGDTQY; v_call: TRBV4-2
cdr3_aa: ASSPTGQGALEQY; v_call: TRBV3-1
cdr3_aa: ASSITGTGIGGYT; v_call: TRBV28
cdr3_aa: ASSTTGTDDYYEQY; v_call: TRBV5-1
cdr3_aa: ASSQGIWNTEAF; v_call: TRBV4-3
cdr3_aa: ASSESTGGAQTQY; v_call: TRBV10-1
cdr3_aa: ASSLADRPGRPYEQY; v_call: TRBV7-2
cdr3_aa: ASSSGRAWETQY; v_call: TRBV5-1
cdr3_aa: ASSRDRETLYNEQF; v_call: TRBV27
cdr3_aa: ASSDEGYHT; v_call: TRBV10-2
cdr3_aa: ASRVSGTGTQAF; v_call: TRBV6-4
cdr3_aa: ASRSGLNSYEQY; v_call: TRBV7-2
cdr3_aa: ASRSIRETDTQY; v_call: TRBV2
cdr3_aa: ASRHFGTGNYGYT; v_call: TRBV6-2/TRBV6-3
cdr3_aa: ASSYTGDSYEQY; v_call: TRBV12-3/TRBV12-4
cdr3_aa: ASSLGAGQETQY; v_call: TRBV7-8
cdr3_aa: ASSLGTGGETYEQY; v_call: TRBV7-6
cdr3_aa: ASSYNRNTEAF; v_call: TRBV6-2/TRBV6-3
cdr3_aa: ASRRGGVNYEQY; v_call: TRBV7-2
cdr3_aa: ASSIGTSYEQY; v_call: TRBV11-3
cdr3_aa: ASSRTGGTNQPQH; v_call: TRBV7-9
cdr3_aa: SDMDGPETQY; v_call: TRBV29-1
cdr3_aa: ASSLDPRIYGYT; v_call: TRBV7-8
cdr3_aa: STNSNSRGPQETQY; v_call: TRBV20-1
cdr3_aa: ASSRSGQGVSYEQY; v_call: TRBV4-1
cdr3_aa: ASGDRGREGYT; v_call: TRBV27
cdr3_aa: ASNQNGNNEQF; v_call: TRBV6-2/TRBV6-3
cdr3_aa: ASSGPNSPLH; v_call: TRBV12-3/TRBV12-4
cdr3_aa: ASSPYPNYGYT; v_call: TRBV7-6
cdr3_aa: ASSPRTFNNEQF; v_call: TRBV27
cdr3_aa: ASSLTGTGELF; v_call: TRBV7-9
cdr3_aa: ASRYSGGADLGELF; v_call: TRBV5-6
cdr3_aa: ASSLTAHQETQY; v_call: TRBV7-2
cdr3_aa: SASRLAGVRNEQF; v_call: TRBV20-1
cdr3_aa: ASSLRFATNEKLF; v_call: TRBV14
cdr3_aa: ASSWLAAPGQETQY; v_call: TRBV12-3/TRBV12-4
cdr3_aa: ASSLGASVSTDTQY; v_call: TRBV4-1
cdr3_aa: ASSGKAFLGSPLH; v_call: TRBV25-1
cdr3_aa: ATSRGGQGGEKLF; v_call: TRBV15
cdr3_aa: ASTLGVAGNTGELF; v_call: TRBV6-5